This T cell receptor (beta chain) originates from a study of post-analysis software for immune sequencing data. Study-level information: The disease courses covered relapsing-remitting, secondary progressive and progressive-relapsing multiple sclerosis.

Study-level results: Controls had significantly higher normalized Chao1 diversity than multiple sclerosis patients. About five TRBV segments were more frequent in patients than controls; TRBV5-6, TRBV5-1 and TRBV20-1 belonged to this group. With F measure, samples from one preparation batch clustered together strongly.

Worth noting for this clonotype: What it binds is not known.

The TCR beta cDNA libraries carried unique molecular identifiers. T cells numbering roughly 0.9 to 10 million yielded cDNA molecules that totaled some 500,000. TCRdb independently ran MiXCR on the PCR reads; one entry per CDR3 protein. The data contain about 820,000 distinct CDR3 sequences, around 53% of them singletons. Deletions cut 2 bases from V and 4 bases from J, with 6 bases between. The CDR3 runs to 13 residues. The V gene's germline CDR1 is WSHSY and CDR2 SAAADI. What was sequenced was blood. The receptor comes from a girl under 18 with multiple sclerosis. The chain employs TRBV10-2 and TRBJ1-3, with D perhaps matching TRBD1 (6 bases). Here the CDR3 DNA reads TGCGCCAGCAGTGAGAGGGGGGGAAACACCATATATTTT. This sequence encodes CASSERGGNTIYF.